Given below is one TCR beta chain in context. The data belong to a study of blood T cell repertoires in COVID-19. Turning to the study itself: Acute and convalescent COVID-19 samples came from the United States, Italy and Spain. PBMCs, B-cell-depleted T cells, or T cells were the source of the cDNA or gDNA that made up the material.

Original processing methods: Amplification of reference gene primers provided the estimated nucleated cell counts. The repertoire was sequenced with immunoSEQ multiplex PCR; TCRdb's copy has only in-frame clones and lacks some. The DNA gave D and trimming, while V, J and clone size come from that table. The sample contains a few hundred thousand clones, roughly 90% of which appear only once. The CDR3 has 13 amino acids. The V and J ends lost 6 bases and 0 bases, in that order; junction bases with no gene match: 2. Germline V lookup: CDR1 MNHEY, CDR2 SMNVEV (reference sequence). The genes are TRBV27 and TRBJ2-7, with 7 bases fitting TRBD1. The TCR comes from a woman in her twenties or thirties with acute or convalescent COVID-19. Material for sequencing was peripheral blood. This CDR3 reads CASSDRASYEQYF. CDR3 nucleotide sequence: TGTGCCAGCAGCGACAGGGCCTCCTACGAGCAGTACTTC.